This entry describes one TCR beta chain. What it binds is unknown. These data are taken from a study of graft-versus-host responses after intestinal transplantation. General study findings and limits: Graft-donor T cell macrochimerism in patients accompanied high graft-versus-host to host-versus-graft clonal ratios in allografts.

The protocol was immunoSEQ multiplex PCR, while the TCRdb copy is restricted to in-frame clones and leaves out a portion. The table shows more than 85,000 clones, with 90% to 95% occurring only once. V was pared by 5 bases and J by 1 base, with 2 bases of the junction left unmatched. Germline V gives CDR1 MNHEY, CDR2 SMNVEV (reference sequence). There are 16 residues in the CDR3. The receptor was isolated from a human donor who received an intestinal transplant. The starting material was unstimulated CD8+ T cells sorted from spleen or lymph node cells, obtained before intestinal transplant. The chain uses TRBV27 and TRBJ2-1, with 13 bases that match TRBD2. The CDR3: CASSEGLAGSYNEQFF. For the CDR3, the DNA is TGTGCCAGCAGTGAGGGACTAGCGGGGTCCTACAATGAGCAGTTCTTC.